This T cell receptor (beta chain) was captured in a study of cytomegalovirus exposure and HLA in healthy donors. As to this clone: What it recognizes is unknown.

The CDR3 loop spans 12 amino acids. V lost 0 bases and J 6 bases, leaving 8 bases between the germline ends. Germline V gene data show CDR1 as SQVTM and CDR2 as ANQGSEA. Study-level results: Cytomegalovirus association was listed for about 170 TCR beta chains. In vitro work confirmed that a few CMV-associated chains recognize CMV antigens. Accurate HLA-A and HLA-B prediction from TCR beta sequences was reported for most subjects.

Primers: 60 Vbeta forward and 13 Jbeta reverse. Using immunoSEQ multiplex PCR, the repertoire was profiled, and TCRdb retains in-frame clones only, with some absent. The sample has about 100,000 clones, approximately 76% seen once. Sequencing input: PBMCs. The gene calls are TRBV29-1 and TRBJ1-1; D is ambiguous. The receptor comes from a woman aged 55-70 years in good health and CMV-seropositive. The CDR3 here is CSVEDRTAEAFF. In nucleotides, the CDR3 is TGCAGCGTTGAAGATCGGACTGCTGAAGCTTTCTTT.